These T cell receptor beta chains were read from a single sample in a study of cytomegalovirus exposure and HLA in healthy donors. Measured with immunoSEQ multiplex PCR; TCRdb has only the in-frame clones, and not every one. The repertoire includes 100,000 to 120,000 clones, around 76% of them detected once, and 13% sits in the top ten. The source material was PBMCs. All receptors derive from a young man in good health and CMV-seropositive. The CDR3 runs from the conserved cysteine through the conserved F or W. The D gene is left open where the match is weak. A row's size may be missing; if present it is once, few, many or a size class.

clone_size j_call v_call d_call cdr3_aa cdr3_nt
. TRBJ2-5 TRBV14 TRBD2 CASSLTSGAQETQYF TGTGCCAGCAGCTTAACTAGCGGGGCCCAAGAGACCCAGTACTTC
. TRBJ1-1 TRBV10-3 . CAISEDLPSGTEAFF TGTGCCATCAGTGAGGATCTCCCATCGGGCACTGAAGCTTTCTTT
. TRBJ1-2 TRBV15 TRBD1 CATSRDVGQEGYTF TGTGCCACCAGCAGAGATGTGGGACAGGAAGGCTACACCTTC
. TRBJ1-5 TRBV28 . CASSIPDVGGQPRHF TGTGCCAGCAGTATTCCGGACGTCGGGGGGCAGCCCCGGCATTTT
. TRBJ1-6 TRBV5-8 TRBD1 CASSPYVSGTGNSPLHF TGTGCCAGCAGCCCCTATGTTTCGGGGACAGGAAATTCACCCCTCCACTTT
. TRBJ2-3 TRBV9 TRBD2 CASSTSDTDTQYF TGTGCCAGCAGCACTAGCGACACAGATACGCAGTATTTT
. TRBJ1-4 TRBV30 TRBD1 CAWSGQGFEKLFF TGTGCCTGGAGCGGACAGGGATTTGAAAAACTGTTTTTT
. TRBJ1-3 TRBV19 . CASSMGAHGSGNTIYF TGTGCCAGTAGTATGGGAGCCCACGGATCTGGAAACACCATATATTTT
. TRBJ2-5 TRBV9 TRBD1 CASSVGTGWQETQYF TGTGCCAGCAGCGTAGGGACAGGTTGGCAAGAGACCCAGTACTTC
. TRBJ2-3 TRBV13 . CASSPSDFTTDTQYF TGTGCCAGCAGCCCGTCGGACTTCACCACAGATACGCAGTATTTT
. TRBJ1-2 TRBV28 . CASSFSGFEYGYTF TGTGCCAGCAGTTTCTCCGGGTTCGAATATGGCTACACCTTC
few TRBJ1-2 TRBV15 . CATSLRTTGVGYTF TGTGCCACCAGCCTTCGTACGACGGGAGTTGGCTACACCTTC
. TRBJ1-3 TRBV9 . CASSPEGGEFGDTIYF TGTGCCAGCAGCCCAGAGGGGGGGGAGTTCGGGGACACCATATATTTT
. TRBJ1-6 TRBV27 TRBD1 CASSLTGGGYNSPLHF TGTGCCAGCAGTTTGACAGGGGGAGGGTATAATTCACCCCTCCACTTT
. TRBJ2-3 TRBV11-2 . CASSPLIASTDTQYF TGTGCCAGCAGCCCCTTAATAGCGAGCACAGATACGCAGTATTTT
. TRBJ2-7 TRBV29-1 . CSALTGGSEQYF TGCAGCGCACTGACAGGAGGTAGCGAGCAGTACTTC
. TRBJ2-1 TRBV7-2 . CASSPGVHNEQFF TGTGCCAGCAGCCCCGGAGTTCACAATGAGCAGTTCTTC
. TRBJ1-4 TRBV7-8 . CASSPPTENEKLFF TGTGCCAGCAGCCCCCCGACAGAGAATGAAAAACTGTTTTTC
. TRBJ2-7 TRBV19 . CASSIGAGARGEQYF TGTGCCAGTAGTATAGGAGCAGGGGCCCGTGGCGAGCAGTACTTC
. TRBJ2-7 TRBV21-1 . CASKGQANFSYEQYF TGTGCCAGCAAGGGACAGGCGAACTTTTCCTACGAGCAGTACTTC
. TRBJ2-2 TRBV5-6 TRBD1 CASSLVTGATGELFF TGTGCCAGCAGCTTAGTGACAGGGGCCACCGGGGAGCTGTTTTTT
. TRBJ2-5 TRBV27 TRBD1 CASSLLGQAEQYF TGTGCCAGCAGTTTACTCGGACAGGCGGAGCAGTACTTC
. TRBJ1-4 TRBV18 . CASSPPGEFAEKLFF TGTGCCAGCTCACCCCCAGGGGAGTTTGCTGAAAAACTGTTTTTT
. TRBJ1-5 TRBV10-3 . CAISETENQPQHF TGTGCCATCAGCGAGACAGAGAATCAGCCCCAGCATTTT
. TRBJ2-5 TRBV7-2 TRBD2 CASSLGTRVRETQYF TGTGCCAGCAGCTTAGGGACTAGAGTCCGGGAGACCCAGTACTTC
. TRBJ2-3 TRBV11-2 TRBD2 CASSPRVLAGGRLDTQYF TGTGCCAGCAGCCCCCGAGTTCTAGCGGGGGGGAGGTTAGATACGCAGTATTTT
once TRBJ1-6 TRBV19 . CASDTAGHSSPLHF TGTGCCAGCGACACAGCGGGGCACAGTTCACCCCTCCACTTT
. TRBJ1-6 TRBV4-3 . CASSQDLTITDLGRSPLHF TGCGCCAGCAGCCAAGATCTAACGATCACGGACTTAGGTCGTTCACCCCTCCACTTT
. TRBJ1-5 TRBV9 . CASSKTDGMFRNQPQHF TGTGCCAGCAGCAAAACGGACGGGATGTTTCGCAATCAGCCCCAGCATTTT
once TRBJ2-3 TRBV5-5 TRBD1 CASIPTGELGDTQYF TGTGCCAGCATCCCGACAGGGGAGTTGGGAGATACGCAGTATTTT
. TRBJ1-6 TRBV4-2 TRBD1 CASSQDGQGLKSPLHF TGTGCCAGCAGCCAAGATGGACAGGGCCTCAAATCGCCCCTCCACTTT
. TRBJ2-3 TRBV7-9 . CASSLVHTDTQYF TGTGCCAGCAGCTTAGTCCACACAGATACGCAGTATTTT
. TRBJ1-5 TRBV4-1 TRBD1 CASSQDSRQGLLGNQPQHF TGCGCCAGCAGCCAAGATTCGCGACAGGGCTTGTTGGGCAATCAGCCCCAGCATTTT
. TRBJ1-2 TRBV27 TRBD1 CASSPIGTGDGYTF TGTGCCAGCAGTCCAATCGGGACAGGGGATGGCTACACCTTC
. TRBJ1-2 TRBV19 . CASSTWTAEPNYGYTF TGTGCCAGTAGTACCTGGACAGCGGAGCCCAACTATGGCTACACCTTC
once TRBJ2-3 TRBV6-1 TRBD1 CASKPGTGADTQYF TGTGCCAGCAAACCCGGGACAGGAGCAGATACGCAGTATTTT
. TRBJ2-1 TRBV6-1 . CASSYAAEQFF TGTGCCAGCAGTTACGCGGCTGAGCAGTTCTTC
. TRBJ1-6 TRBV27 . CASSLSVQGYSYNSPLHF TGTGCCAGCAGTTTATCGGTTCAGGGATACTCCTATAATTCACCCCTCCACTTT
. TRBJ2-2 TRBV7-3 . CASSPQNTGELFF TGTGCCAGCAGCCCCCAAAACACCGGGGAGCTGTTTTTT
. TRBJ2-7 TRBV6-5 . CASSPTDSTYEQYF TGTGCCAGCAGTCCTACCGACAGTACCTACGAGCAGTACTTC
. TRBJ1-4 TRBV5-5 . CASSLAGASATNEKLFF TGTGCCAGCAGCTTGGCAGGGGCGAGCGCAACTAATGAAAAACTGTTTTTT
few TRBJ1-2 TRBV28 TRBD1 CASSLTGSNYGYTF TGTGCCAGCAGTTTGACAGGGTCCAACTATGGCTACACCTTC
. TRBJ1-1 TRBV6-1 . CASRQQGNTEAFF TGTGCCAGCAGGCAACAGGGGAACACTGAAGCTTTCTTT
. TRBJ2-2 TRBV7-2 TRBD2 CASRVGLAGELFF TGTGCCAGCAGGGTGGGACTAGCGGGGGAGCTGTTTTTT
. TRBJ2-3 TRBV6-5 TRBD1 CASSFRTGRKDTQYF TGTGCCAGCAGTTTCCGGACAGGACGCAAGGATACGCAGTATTTT
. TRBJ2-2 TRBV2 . CASSENLTGELFF TGTGCCAGCAGTGAAAACCTAACCGGGGAGCTGTTTTTT